This entry concerns a single TCR beta chain. This specimen belongs to a study of blood T cell repertoires in COVID-19. About the research overall: The United States, Italy and Spain provided the acute and convalescent COVID-19 samples. T cells, B-cell-depleted T cells, or PBMCs provided the cDNA or gDNA that served as material.

In the original processing: The authors estimated nucleated cell counts from reference gene primer amplification. The data were produced by immunoSEQ multiplex PCR, yet TCRdb's version contains in-frame clones alone and is incomplete. Clone size and the V and J calls come from that table; the DNA yielded D and trimming. This table holds a few hundred thousand clones, 70% to 90% found once. The V segment lost 2 bases and the J segment 3 bases; nucleotides outside the gene matches: 1. The germline gives CDR1 SGHNT, CDR2 YYREEE (reference sequence). The CDR3 runs 16 residues. Specimen: peripheral blood. This chain uses TRBV5-4 with TRBJ2-2; 13 positions match TRBD2. This sequence was found in a man aged 45 to 65 who had recovered from COVID-19. CDR3 DNA: TGTGCCAGCAGCTTAGGGACTAGCGGGGACACCGGGGAGCTGTTTTTT. The encoded protein is CASSLGTSGDTGELFF.